The T cell receptor beta chain described here comes from a study of CD8 T cells in Susac syndrome. TEMRA cells were enriched by FACS, and CD4+ and CD8+ T cells were negatively isolated. Study-level findings and limits: The study recognized that its TCR sequencing and HLA analysis covered a relatively small number of individuals.

On this clonotype itself: Its cognate antigen is unknown.

The germline CDR1 and CDR2 sequences are SEHNR and FQNEAQ (reference sequence). The V and J ends lost 5 bases and 3 bases respectively, with 5 bases between them. CDR3 length: 13 residues. RNA amounts of about 0.5 to 1 ug underwent reverse transcription with random hexamers. It was immunoSEQ multiplex PCR that amplified TCR beta CDR3 across 54 Vbeta and 13 Jbeta. TCRdb re-called the immunoSEQ multiplex PCR reads through MiXCR, storing one row per CDR3 protein. The sample has about 180,000 distinct CDR3 sequences, almost 96% seen once. The sequence derives from a human donor with multiple sclerosis. The material sequenced was CD4+ T cells from PBMCs. The chain uses TRBV7-9 and TRBJ2-6; D unclear. The CDR3 sequence is CASSLLGANVLTF. CDR3 nucleotides: TGTGCCAGCAGCCTGCTTGGGGCCAACGTCCTGACTTTC.